The 14 T cell receptor beta chains below all came from one sample that was sequenced in a study of blood T cells in healthy people across ages. A sample-barcoded 5' primer and a J-beta primer mix were used in a second PCR of roughly 7 to 11 cycles. TCRdb redid the calling of the 5' RACE reads with MiXCR, one entry per CDR3 protein. The sample carries hundreds of thousands of distinct CDR3 sequences, around 42% recorded once. Sequencing input: blood. The receptors stem from a man in his 60s in good health.

The chain combines TRBV7-2 with TRBJ2-2, with D perhaps assigned TRBD1 or TRBD2 (5 bases each). The CDR3 is 13 amino acids. V lost 5 bases and J lost 6, with 10 bases in between. The germline V gene encodes CDR1 SGHTA and CDR2 FQGNSA. The DNA of the CDR3 is TGTGCCAGCAGCCCACCGGGACCCGGGGAGCTGTTTTTT. Translating gives CASSPPGPGELFF.

Turning to this clonotype: A much larger clonotype is one base distant, so this may be a read error. This chain links TRBV10-3 with TRBJ2-5; possibly TRBD2 for D (6 bases). Trimming removed 7 bases at V and 4 bases at J, with 10 bases between. The CDR3 loop spans 12 amino acids. The germline gives CDR1 ENHRY, CDR2 SYGVKD. The CDR3 DNA reads TGTGCCATCATTTTGGGGGGAGAGACCCAGTACTTC. This translates into CAIILGGETQYF.

This chain connects TRBV20-1 to TRBJ1-6; perhaps TRBD1 as D (5 bases). This CDR3 has 15 amino acids. V lost 0 bases and J lost 4, with 10 bases in between. CDR1 is DFQATT and CDR2 is SNEGSKA in the germline V gene (reference sequence). The CDR3 region is CSAREGAGYNSPLHF. The CDR3 coding sequence is TGCAGTGCTAGAGAAGGGGCCGGATATAATTCACCCCTCCACTTT.

The gene calls are TRBV5-1 and TRBJ1-2, with D perhaps matching TRBD1 (6 bases). With 5 bases removed from V and 4 bases from J, the gap between germline ends came to 15 bases. The CDR3 consists of 14 residues. Looked up from germline, CDR1 is SGHRS and CDR2 is YFSETQ. The CDR3: CASRKDSTIYGYTF. The CDR3 nucleotides read TGCGCCAGCAGAAAGGACAGTACTATCTATGGCTACACCTTC.

The chain employs TRBV5-1 and TRBJ2-7; TRBD1 aligns across 10 bases. After removal of 3 bases from V and 3 bases from J, the junction contained 12 bases not matched to a gene. CDR1 and CDR2 from the germline V gene are SGHRS and YFSETQ. This CDR3 spans 17 amino acids. This chain's CDR3 is CASSWASGQGKYYEQYF. The CDR3 bases are TGCGCCAGCAGCTGGGCTTCGGGACAGGGGAAATACTACGAGCAGTACTTC.

This clonotype was recorded at least ten times. This sequence may be a read error, since a much larger clone differs from it by one base. This chain connects TRBV6-6 to TRBJ2-5; TRBD2 agrees at 8 bases. The CDR3 contains 17 residues. The germline V gene encodes CDR1 MNHNY and CDR2 SVGAGI (reference sequence). V lost 0 bases to trimming and J lost 11 bases; unmatched junction nucleotides: 17. DNA for the CDR3: TGTGCCAGCAGTTACTCGAGCACTAGCGGAGTATACAATGAGCAGTACTTC. Translated: CASSYSSTSGVYNEQYF.

The genes are TRBV20-1 and TRBJ1-4; no firm D call. The V end was cut by 2 bases, the J end by 6 bases, with 10 bases between. CDR3 size: 13 residues. CDR1 is DFQATT, CDR2 SNEGSKA, per germline (reference sequence). The CDR3 coding sequence is TGCAGTGCTAGATTCAGGAACGATGAAAAACTGTTTTTT. Its protein is CSARFRNDEKLFF.

This sequence joins TRBV3-1 and TRBJ2-4, with D tentatively TRBD1 or TRBD2 (5 bases each). V was pared by 0 bases and J by 14 bases, with 14 bases between. The CDR3 extends over 13 amino acids. Looked up from germline, CDR1 is LGHDT and CDR2 is YNNKEL (reference sequence). CDR3 nucleotide sequence: TGTGCCAGCAGCCAAGAACTTGGGGGATGGGAGTACTTC. Its protein product is CASSQELGGWEYF.

This clonotype was detected a few times. The chain recombines TRBV29-1 with TRBJ1-5, with no clear D. V lost 4 bases and J lost 2, with 6 bases in between. CDR3 length: 12 amino acids. CDR1 and CDR2 (germline): SQVTM, ANQGSEA. CDR3 sequence: CSVASGNQPQHF. CDR3 in DNA: TGCAGCGTTGCCAGTGGCAATCAGCCCCAGCATTTT. Together with reference TRBV29-1 and TRBJ1-5, the CDR3 gives the full variable domain: SAVISQKPSRDICQRGTSLTIQCQVDSQVTMMFWYRQQPGQSLTLIATANQGSEATYESGFVIDKFPISRPNLTFSTLTVSNMSPEDSSIYLCSVASGNQPQHFGDGTRLSIL.

V gene TRBV7-2 combines with J gene TRBJ2-1; D is possibly TRBD2 (6 bases). V gave up 5 bases and J gave up 2 bases, with 13 bases separating them. CDR3 length: 15 residues. Germline loops: CDR1 SGHTA, CDR2 FQGNSA. The CDR3 sequence: CASSPGGPPYNEQFF. CDR3 DNA sequence: TGTGCCAGCAGCCCCGGGGGACCTCCCTACAATGAGCAGTTCTTC.

This rearrangement joins TRBV6-2 or TRBV6-3 to TRBJ1-1, with a tentative D call TRBD1 (5 bases). CDR1 and CDR2 from the germline V gene are MNHEY and SVGEGT. CDR3 size: 13 residues. V was pared by 2 bases and J by 5 bases, with 9 bases between. Here the CDR3 reads CASSYMGVTEAFF. The CDR3, as DNA: TGTGCCAGCAGTTACATGGGGGTTACTGAAGCTTTCTTT.

This sequence joins TRBV20-1 and TRBJ2-5, with 8 positions matching TRBD1. The V and J ends lost 3 bases and 11 bases, in that order; junction bases with no gene match: 11. CDR1 is DFQATT, CDR2 SNEGSKA, per germline (reference sequence). CDR3 length: 13 residues. The CDR3 protein is CSASNTGGGEQYF. The DNA of the CDR3 is TGCAGTGCTAGTAACACAGGGGGTGGGGAGCAGTACTTC.

This clonotype was counted only a few times. V and J are TRBV25-1 and TRBJ2-7; 7 bases are shared with TRBD1. Germline values: CDR1 MGHDK, CDR2 SYGVNS. The CDR3 length is 14 residues. V gave up 0 bases and J gave up 10 bases; unmatched junction bases: 9. The CDR3 DNA reads as TGTGCCAGCAGTGAATATTTAGGCCAGGGGGACCAGTACTTC. Its protein product is CASSEYLGQGDQYF.

This clonotype occurred a few times. The chain employs TRBV7-8 and TRBJ2-1, with a tentative D call TRBD1 (5 bases). CDR3 length: 16 residues. V shed 6 bases and J shed 6 bases, with 21 bases lying between them. Germline V gene lookup returns CDR1 SGHVS and CDR2 FQNEAQ. This CDR3 reads CASSLGATREANEQFF. The DNA for the CDR3 is TGTGCCAGCAGTCTAGGGGCCACCAGGGAAGCCAATGAGCAGTTCTTC. The full variable domain, rest sourced from reference TRBV7-8 and TRBJ2-1, is GAGVSQSPRYKVAKRGQDVALRCDPISGHVSLFWYQQALGQGPEFLTYFQNEAQLDKSGLPSDRFFAERPEGSVSTLKIQRTQQEDSAVYLCASSLGATREANEQFFGPGTRLTVL.